These T cell receptor beta chains were read from a single sample in a study of post-analysis software for immune sequencing data. TCRdb re-derived calls from the PCR reads in MiXCR, one entry per CDR3 protein. The table lists fewer than 600,000 distinct CDR3 sequences, nearly 45% of them singletons. Sample: blood. The receptors were gathered from a girl aged 5-17 years with multiple sclerosis. CDR3s include the opening cysteine and the closing phenylalanine or tryptophan. The D gene is left open where the match is weak. Clone size, where shown, is once, few, many, or a class for clones that have expanded.

- | TRBJ2-5 | TRBV28 | TRBD1 | 15 | CATSPGQGARETQYF | TGTGCCACCTCTCCGGGACAGGGGGCCAGGGAGACCCAGTACTTC
- | TRBJ1-1 | TRBV11-2 | - | 13 | CASSLSENTEAFF | TGTGCCAGCAGCTTATCTGAGAACACTGAAGCTTTCTTT
few | TRBJ2-1 | TRBV5-1 | - | 15 | CASSSPGDTPIEQFF | TGCGCCAGCAGTTCCCCGGGGGACACCCCCATTGAGCAGTTCTTC
- | TRBJ1-2 | TRBV6-2/TRBV6-3 | TRBD1 | 16 | CASSQLQGARLSGYTF | TGTGCCAGCAGCCAACTGCAGGGGGCGCGATTATCTGGCTACACCTTC
- | TRBJ2-5 | TRBV24-1 | TRBD1 | 14 | CATSEPGQGETQYF | TGTGCCACCAGTGAACCGGGACAGGGGGAGACCCAGTACTTC
- | TRBJ1-2 | TRBV6-1 | - | 12 | CASSEGPVGYTF | TGTGCCAGCAGTGAAGGGCCGGTTGGCTACACCTTC
few | TRBJ2-1 | TRBV20-1 | TRBD2 | 14 | CSALSSGRVDEQFF | TGCAGTGCCCTATCCAGCGGGAGGGTAGATGAGCAGTTCTTC
- | TRBJ2-1 | TRBV29-1 | - | 18 | CSVEESVFLGASYNEQFF | TGCAGCGTTGAAGAGTCGGTATTTCTTGGGGCGTCCTACAATGAGCAGTTCTTC
- | TRBJ2-5 | TRBV3-1 | - | 15 | CASSSRDKLQETQYF | TGTGCCAGCAGCTCTCGGGACAAACTCCAAGAGACCCAGTACTTC
- | TRBJ2-1 | TRBV29-1 | TRBD2 | 14 | CSVTRTSGYNEQFF | TGCAGCGTTACTCGGACTAGCGGCTACAATGAGCAGTTCTTC
- | TRBJ1-2 | TRBV29-1 | - | 16 | CSERRHLRHGDYGYTF | TGCAGCGAAAGGAGGCACTTGAGGCACGGCGACTATGGCTACACCTTC
- | TRBJ1-1 | TRBV11-2 | TRBD1 | 16 | CASSLDYRQGNTEAFF | TGTGCCAGCAGCTTAGACTACCGACAGGGGAACACTGAAGCTTTCTTT
- | TRBJ2-7 | TRBV3-1 | - | 11 | CASSLTDEQYF | TGTGCCAGCAGCCTCACGGACGAGCAGTACTTC
- | TRBJ2-1 | TRBV10-3 | TRBD2 | 16 | CAISDLAGEVYNEQFF | TGTGCCATCAGTGATCTAGCGGGAGAAGTCTACAATGAGCAGTTCTTC
- | TRBJ2-4 | TRBV5-1 | TRBD2 | 18 | CASSLGLAGAMAKNIQYF | TGCGCCAGCAGCTTGGGGCTAGCGGGAGCGATGGCCAAAAACATTCAGTACTTC
- | TRBJ2-7 | TRBV10-3 | TRBD2 | 13 | CAIGTSGRGEQYF | TGTGCCATCGGGACTAGCGGGAGGGGCGAGCAGTACTTC
- | TRBJ2-1 | TRBV28 | TRBD2 | 14 | CASSGQRGYNEQFF | TGTGCCAGCAGTGGCCAGCGGGGATACAATGAGCAGTTCTTC
few | TRBJ2-7 | TRBV10-3 | TRBD2 | 13 | CAIGTSEFYEQYF | TGTGCCATTGGGACTAGCGAATTCTACGAGCAGTACTTC
few | TRBJ2-7 | TRBV5-1 | - | 13 | CASSLVRDHEQYF | TGCGCCAGCAGCTTGGTCCGAGATCACGAGCAGTACTTC